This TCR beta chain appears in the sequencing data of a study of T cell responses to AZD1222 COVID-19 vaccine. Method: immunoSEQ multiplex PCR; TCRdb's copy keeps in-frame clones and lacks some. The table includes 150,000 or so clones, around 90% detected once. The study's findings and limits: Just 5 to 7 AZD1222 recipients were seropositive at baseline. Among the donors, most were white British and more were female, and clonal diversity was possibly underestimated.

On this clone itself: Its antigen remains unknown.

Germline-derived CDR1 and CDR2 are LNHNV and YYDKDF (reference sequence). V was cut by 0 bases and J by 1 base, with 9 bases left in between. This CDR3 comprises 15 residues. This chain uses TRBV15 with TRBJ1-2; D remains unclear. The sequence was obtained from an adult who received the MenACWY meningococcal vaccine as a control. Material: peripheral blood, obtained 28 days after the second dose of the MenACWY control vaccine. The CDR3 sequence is CATSRDLEVNYGYTF. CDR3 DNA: TGTGCCACCAGCAGAGATCTAGAGGTTAACTATGGCTACACCTTC.